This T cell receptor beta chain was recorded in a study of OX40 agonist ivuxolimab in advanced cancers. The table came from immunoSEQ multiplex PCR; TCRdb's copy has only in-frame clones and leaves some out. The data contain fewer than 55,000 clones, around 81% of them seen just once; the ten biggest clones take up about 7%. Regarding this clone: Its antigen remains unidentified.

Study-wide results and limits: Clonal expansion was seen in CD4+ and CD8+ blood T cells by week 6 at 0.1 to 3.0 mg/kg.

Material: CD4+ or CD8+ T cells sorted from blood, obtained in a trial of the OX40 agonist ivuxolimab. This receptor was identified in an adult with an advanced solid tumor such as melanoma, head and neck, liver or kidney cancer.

CDR3 residues: CASSIRWGPQPQHF. The CDR3 nucleotides read TGTGCCAGTAGTATTCGATGGGGCCCTCAGCCCCAGCATTTT. The chain links TRBV19 to TRBJ1-5, with D possibly TRBD1 on 5 matching bases. Trimming left V 3 bases short and J 6 bases short, with 12 bases between. CDR3 length: 14 residues. The germline V gene has CDR1 LNHDA and CDR2 SQIVND (reference sequence).